This is a list of T cell receptor beta chains from one sample in a study of early T cells in non-severe SARS-CoV-2 infection. TCRdb recomputed calls from the 5' RACE reads with MiXCR, one row per CDR3 protein. Of about 57,000 distinct CDR3 sequences listed, more than 8.5% are singletons. Sequenced input: whole blood. The receptors here all came from an adult who was a healthcare worker with PCR-confirmed SARS-CoV-2 infection or an uninfected control (not recorded which). CDR3s include the opening cysteine and the closing phenylalanine or tryptophan. D genes are given only for firm matches. The size entry is marked missing in some rows and otherwise reads once, few, many or a size class.

d_gene: .; abundance: many; j_gene: TRBJ1-6; v_gene: TRBV11-1; CDR3nt: TGTGCCAGCAGCCGCACAGGGAATAATTCACCCCTCCACTTT; CDR3aa: CASSRTGNNSPLHF
d_gene: .; abundance: few; j_gene: TRBJ1-3; v_gene: TRBV7-2; CDR3nt: TGTGCCAGCAGCTTAGCATTCCGGAACACCATATATTTT; CDR3aa: CASSLAFRNTIYF
d_gene: .; abundance: many; j_gene: TRBJ2-3; v_gene: TRBV19; CDR3nt: TGTGCCAGTAAGGTGAATCCTCCACAGGGTACGCAGTATTTT; CDR3aa: CASKVNPPQGTQYF
d_gene: .; abundance: many; j_gene: TRBJ2-3; v_gene: TRBV11-2; CDR3nt: TGTGCCAGCGGCCCTAGGCGGAGCACAGATACGCAGTATTTT; CDR3aa: CASGPRRSTDTQYF
d_gene: TRBD2; abundance: many; j_gene: TRBJ2-2; v_gene: TRBV11-1; CDR3nt: TGTGCCAGCAGCCTGATAGCGGGTCAGAACACCGGGGAGCTGTTTTTT; CDR3aa: CASSLIAGQNTGELFF
d_gene: TRBD1; abundance: .; j_gene: TRBJ1-5; v_gene: TRBV12-3/TRBV12-4; CDR3nt: TGTGCCAGCAGTTTAAGGACAGGGCTCGTTGGCAATCAGCCCCAGCATTTT; CDR3aa: CASSLRTGLVGNQPQHF
d_gene: .; abundance: .; j_gene: TRBJ2-3; v_gene: TRBV4-2; CDR3nt: TGTGCCAGCAGCCAAGATAAGCGGGCGGAAGATACGCAGTATTTT; CDR3aa: CASSQDKRAEDTQYF
d_gene: .; abundance: few; j_gene: TRBJ1-6; v_gene: TRBV7-3; CDR3nt: TGTGCCAGCAGCAGTACCATACATTCACCCCTCCACTTT; CDR3aa: CASSSTIHSPLHF
d_gene: TRBD2; abundance: few; j_gene: TRBJ2-7; v_gene: TRBV7-2; CDR3nt: TGTGCCAGCAGCTTATTTAGCGGGAGAGGAAACGAGCAGTACTTC; CDR3aa: CASSLFSGRGNEQYF
d_gene: TRBD1; abundance: few; j_gene: TRBJ1-2; v_gene: TRBV6-2/TRBV6-3; CDR3nt: TGTGCCAGCAGTTACCGCTTGACAGGGGAGGAGGACAACACCTTC; CDR3aa: CASSYRLTGEEDNTF
d_gene: .; abundance: many; j_gene: TRBJ1-5; v_gene: TRBV20-1; CDR3nt: TGCAGTGCTAGAGATCCAGGGGTGGCCAATCAGCCCCAGCATTTT; CDR3aa: CSARDPGVANQPQHF
d_gene: .; abundance: .; j_gene: TRBJ2-5; v_gene: TRBV3-1; CDR3nt: TGTGCCAGCAGCCGACTAGACCCCCAAGAGACCCAGTACTTC; CDR3aa: CASSRLDPQETQYF
d_gene: .; abundance: few; j_gene: TRBJ2-5; v_gene: TRBV29-1; CDR3nt: TGCAGCGTGGGGGACGTCCAAGAGACCCAGTACTTC; CDR3aa: CSVGDVQETQYF
d_gene: .; abundance: few; j_gene: TRBJ2-3; v_gene: TRBV7-2; CDR3nt: TGTGCCAGCAGCTTATCGGGGGCGCAGCCAGATACGCAGTATTTT; CDR3aa: CASSLSGAQPDTQYF
d_gene: .; abundance: many; j_gene: TRBJ2-7; v_gene: TRBV2; CDR3nt: TGTGCCAGCAACTTGACTACCTACGAGCAGTACTTC; CDR3aa: CASNLTTYEQYF
d_gene: .; abundance: many; j_gene: TRBJ2-3; v_gene: TRBV20-1; CDR3nt: TGCAGTGCTAGGTTAATGAGGTCCACAGATACGCAGTATTTT; CDR3aa: CSARLMRSTDTQYF
d_gene: .; abundance: many; j_gene: TRBJ2-1; v_gene: TRBV20-1; CDR3nt: TGCAGTGCTAGAGATGGACTAACCTACAATGAGCAGTTCTTC; CDR3aa: CSARDGLTYNEQFF
d_gene: .; abundance: few; j_gene: TRBJ1-1; v_gene: TRBV5-1; CDR3nt: TGCGCCAGCAGCCTCGGCCTTCAGAACACTGAAGCTTTCTTT; CDR3aa: CASSLGLQNTEAFF
d_gene: TRBD2; abundance: .; j_gene: TRBJ2-1; v_gene: TRBV7-3; CDR3nt: TGTGCCAGCAGCTTAGTCCGGACTAGTTCCTACAATGAGCAGTTCTTC; CDR3aa: CASSLVRTSSYNEQFF
d_gene: .; abundance: .; j_gene: TRBJ2-3; v_gene: TRBV7-2; CDR3nt: TGTGCCAGCAGCTTCGGGACTTCCCGCACAGATACGCAGTATTTT; CDR3aa: CASSFGTSRTDTQYF
d_gene: TRBD2; abundance: few; j_gene: TRBJ2-7; v_gene: TRBV30; CDR3nt: TGTGCCTGGAGTGTTCCTCGGAGGTTAGCGGGGGTGCGCGAGCAGTACTTC; CDR3aa: CAWSVPRRLAGVREQYF
d_gene: TRBD2; abundance: many; j_gene: TRBJ2-2; v_gene: TRBV5-6; CDR3nt: TGTGCCAGCAGTGGACTAGCGGGAGTTTTGACAGACGCCGGGGAGCTGTTTTTT; CDR3aa: CASSGLAGVLTDAGELFF
d_gene: .; abundance: many; j_gene: TRBJ2-2; v_gene: TRBV6-5; CDR3nt: TGTGCCAGCAGCCACCCGGGTCGGCGGGCCAACACCGGGGAGCTGTTTTTT; CDR3aa: CASSHPGRRANTGELFF
d_gene: TRBD1; abundance: many; j_gene: TRBJ1-2; v_gene: TRBV19; CDR3nt: TGTGCCAGTAGTACGTGGACAGGGGTTAACTATGGCTACACCTTC; CDR3aa: CASSTWTGVNYGYTF
d_gene: TRBD2; abundance: .; j_gene: TRBJ2-7; v_gene: TRBV29-1; CDR3nt: TGCAGCGTTGGCCGGCTAGCGGGAGACGAGCAGTACTTC; CDR3aa: CSVGRLAGDEQYF
d_gene: TRBD1; abundance: few; j_gene: TRBJ2-3; v_gene: TRBV13; CDR3nt: TGTGCCAGCAGCTACACCAGGGGGCGAGTCAACACAGATACGCAGTATTTT; CDR3aa: CASSYTRGRVNTDTQYF
d_gene: .; abundance: .; j_gene: TRBJ2-1; v_gene: TRBV24-1; CDR3nt: TGTGCCACCAGTGAGGCCGGGACGAACAATGAGCAGTTCTTC; CDR3aa: CATSEAGTNNEQFF
d_gene: TRBD2; abundance: few; j_gene: TRBJ2-7; v_gene: TRBV19; CDR3nt: TGTGCCAGTAGTGTTAGCGGGGGTTCCTACGAGCAGTACTTC; CDR3aa: CASSVSGGSYEQYF
d_gene: .; abundance: few; j_gene: TRBJ2-5; v_gene: TRBV20-1; CDR3nt: TGCAGTGCTAGAGATTCGGAGACTTTCCACGAGACCCAGTACTTC; CDR3aa: CSARDSETFHETQYF
d_gene: TRBD2; abundance: many; j_gene: TRBJ2-1; v_gene: TRBV7-2; CDR3nt: TGTGCCAGCAGCTTAGTAGGAACTAGCGGGAGAGGCGAGTTCTTC; CDR3aa: CASSLVGTSGRGEFF
d_gene: .; abundance: few; j_gene: TRBJ1-1; v_gene: TRBV29-1; CDR3nt: TGCAGCGTGGCCCAGAGTCGTGAAGCTTTCTTT; CDR3aa: CSVAQSREAFF
d_gene: .; abundance: many; j_gene: TRBJ2-7; v_gene: TRBV5-1; CDR3nt: TGCGCCAGCAGCCCCGGGACGGGGTCCTACGAGCAGTACTTC; CDR3aa: CASSPGTGSYEQYF
d_gene: TRBD1; abundance: many; j_gene: TRBJ2-7; v_gene: TRBV2; CDR3nt: TGTGCCAGAGGACAGGGGGCTAACTACGAGCAGTACTTC; CDR3aa: CARGQGANYEQYF
d_gene: .; abundance: few; j_gene: TRBJ2-1; v_gene: TRBV5-1; CDR3nt: TGCGCCAGCAGCTTGGAAGGGGTCTCCTACAATGAGCAGTTCTTC; CDR3aa: CASSLEGVSYNEQFF
d_gene: TRBD2; abundance: many; j_gene: TRBJ2-7; v_gene: TRBV7-2; CDR3nt: TGTGCCAGCAGACTAGCGGGACCCGCCTACGAGCAGTACTTC; CDR3aa: CASRLAGPAYEQYF
d_gene: .; abundance: .; j_gene: TRBJ2-5; v_gene: TRBV5-4; CDR3nt: TGTGCCAGCAGCTTGCAAGGGAACCTCAGGGAGACCCAGTACTTC; CDR3aa: CASSLQGNLRETQYF
d_gene: .; abundance: many; j_gene: TRBJ2-7; v_gene: TRBV7-2; CDR3nt: TGTGCCAGCAGCTCCAACGCTGTCTCCTACGAGCAGTACTTC; CDR3aa: CASSSNAVSYEQYF
d_gene: .; abundance: many; j_gene: TRBJ2-1; v_gene: TRBV6-5; CDR3nt: TGTGCCAGCAGTTACTCGAAGGCGGGGTCCTACAATGAGCAGTTCTTC; CDR3aa: CASSYSKAGSYNEQFF
d_gene: .; abundance: .; j_gene: TRBJ1-2; v_gene: TRBV9; CDR3nt: TGTGCCAGCAGTGCCGCGGGAAATGGCTACACCTTC; CDR3aa: CASSAAGNGYTF
d_gene: .; abundance: few; j_gene: TRBJ2-1; v_gene: TRBV4-2; CDR3nt: TGTGCCAGCAGCCAAGATCTGGGGCTAGCTTACAATGAGCAGTTCTTC; CDR3aa: CASSQDLGLAYNEQFF
d_gene: TRBD2; abundance: .; j_gene: TRBJ2-7; v_gene: TRBV4-1; CDR3nt: TGCGCCAGCAGCCAAGATTCCGGGACTAGAAGTACGCTGCACTTC; CDR3aa: CASSQDSGTRSTLHF
d_gene: .; abundance: many; j_gene: TRBJ2-3; v_gene: TRBV7-2; CDR3nt: TGTGCCAGCAGCTTTCGAACCGGGCTTGGAGATACGCAGTATTTT; CDR3aa: CASSFRTGLGDTQYF
d_gene: .; abundance: many; j_gene: TRBJ2-1; v_gene: TRBV12-3/TRBV12-4; CDR3nt: TGTGCCAGCAGTTTAGGGGGGATGGGCTCCTACAATGAGCAGTTCTTC; CDR3aa: CASSLGGMGSYNEQFF
d_gene: .; abundance: few; j_gene: TRBJ2-7; v_gene: TRBV7-2; CDR3nt: TGTGCCAGCAGCTTAGCGCCGGGCGGAACCTACGAGCAGTACTTC; CDR3aa: CASSLAPGGTYEQYF
d_gene: TRBD2; abundance: few; j_gene: TRBJ2-2; v_gene: TRBV5-4; CDR3nt: TGTGCCAGCAGCTTCTTAGCGGGAGGGCCTACCGGGGAGCTGTTTTTT; CDR3aa: CASSFLAGGPTGELFF
d_gene: .; abundance: many; j_gene: TRBJ1-2; v_gene: TRBV20-1; CDR3nt: TGCAGTGCTAGGGACAGCCCTAACTATGGCTACACCTTC; CDR3aa: CSARDSPNYGYTF
d_gene: .; abundance: .; j_gene: TRBJ1-1; v_gene: TRBV11-3; CDR3nt: TGTGCCAGCAGCGCGGGTTTCGAAGCTTTCTTT; CDR3aa: CASSAGFEAFF
d_gene: TRBD1; abundance: .; j_gene: TRBJ2-2; v_gene: TRBV7-9; CDR3nt: TGTGCCAGCAGCCCGGCGCGGGGACAGGACACCGGGGAGCTGTTTTTT; CDR3aa: CASSPARGQDTGELFF